Given below is one TCR beta chain in context. Its antigen is not known. Measured with immunoSEQ multiplex PCR; TCRdb has only the in-frame clones, and not every one. The sample holds tens of thousands of clones, roughly 96% seen once. The CDR3 is 12 residues long. In germline, CDR1 is MDHEN, CDR2 SYDVKM. These data belong to a study of siplizumab effects on memory and regulatory T cells. Broader study findings: The suppressive capacity of proliferating Tregs from siplizumab cultures remained unconfirmed.

The TCR was taken from a human donor in good health. This sequence joins TRBV28 and TRBJ2-5; tentative D call: TRBD1 (5 bases). TRBJ2-7 explains the end of the DNA better; the J call may be wrong. Sequenced material: naive CD8+ T cells sorted from blood. The CDR3 DNA is TGTGCCAGCTGGTCAGGGTTTGACGAGCAGTACTTC. Amino acid sequence: CASWSGFDEQYF.